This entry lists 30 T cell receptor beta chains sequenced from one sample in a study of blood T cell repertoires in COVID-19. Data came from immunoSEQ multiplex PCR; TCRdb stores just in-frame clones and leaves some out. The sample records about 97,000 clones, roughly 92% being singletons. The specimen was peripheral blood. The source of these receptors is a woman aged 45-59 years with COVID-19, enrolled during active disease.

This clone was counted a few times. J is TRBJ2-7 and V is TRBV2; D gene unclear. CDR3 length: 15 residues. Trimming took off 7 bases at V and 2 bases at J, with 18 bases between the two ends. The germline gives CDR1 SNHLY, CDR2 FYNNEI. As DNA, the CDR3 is TGTGCCAGCACCTTGACACCTACTTGGGCCTACGAGCAGTACGTC. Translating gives CASTLTPTWAYEQYV.

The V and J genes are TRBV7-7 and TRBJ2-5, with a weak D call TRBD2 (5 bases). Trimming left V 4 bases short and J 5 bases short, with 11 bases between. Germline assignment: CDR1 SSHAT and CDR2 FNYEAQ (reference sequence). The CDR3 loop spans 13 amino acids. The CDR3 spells CASSSRLIETQYF. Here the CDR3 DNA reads TGTGCCAGCAGCTCACGACTAATTGAGACCCAGTACTTC.

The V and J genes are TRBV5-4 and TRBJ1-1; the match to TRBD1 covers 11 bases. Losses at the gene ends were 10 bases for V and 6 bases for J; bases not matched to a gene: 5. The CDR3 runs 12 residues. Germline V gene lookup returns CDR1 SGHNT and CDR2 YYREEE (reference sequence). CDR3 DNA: TGTGCCGGAGGGACAGGGGGACCTGAAGCTTTCTTT. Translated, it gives CAGGTGGPEAFF.

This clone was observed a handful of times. For the CDR3, the DNA is TGTGCCAGCAGGTATGGCAGGAATCAGCCCCAGCATTTT. It is translated as CASRYGRNQPQHF. The rearrangement uses TRBV28 and TRBJ1-5, with unresolved D. The CDR3 loop spans 13 amino acids. The V end lost 6 bases, the J end lost 4 bases, and 10 bases lay between the germline ends. CDR1 MDHEN and CDR2 SYDVKM come from the germline V gene.

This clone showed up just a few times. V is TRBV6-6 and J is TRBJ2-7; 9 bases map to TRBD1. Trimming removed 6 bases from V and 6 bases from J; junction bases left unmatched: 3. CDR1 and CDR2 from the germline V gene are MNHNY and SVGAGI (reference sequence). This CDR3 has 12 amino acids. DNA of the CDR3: TGTGCCAGCAGCGGACAGGGGTCCGAGCAGTACTTC. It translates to CASSGQGSEQYF.

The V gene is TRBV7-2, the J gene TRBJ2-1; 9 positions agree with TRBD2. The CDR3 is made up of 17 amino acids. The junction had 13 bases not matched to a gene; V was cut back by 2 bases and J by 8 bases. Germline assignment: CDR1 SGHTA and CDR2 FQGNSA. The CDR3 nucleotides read TGTGCCAGCAGCTTAAGGACTCGGCGGGGGGGTCGAGATGAGCAGTTCTTC. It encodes CASSLRTRRGGRDEQFF.

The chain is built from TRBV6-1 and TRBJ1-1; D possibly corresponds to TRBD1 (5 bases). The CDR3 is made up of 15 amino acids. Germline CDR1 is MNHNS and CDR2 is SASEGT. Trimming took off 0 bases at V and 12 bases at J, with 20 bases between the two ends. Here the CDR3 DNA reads TGTGCCAGCAGTGAAGCGAGGCTAGGGGCCTCTGAGCCTTTCTTT. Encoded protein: CASSEARLGASEPFF.

CDR3 loop: CASSLQPDRYYGYTF. CDR3 DNA sequence: TGTGCCAGCAGCTTACAGCCTGACAGATACTATGGCTACACCTTC. The genes are TRBV5-4 and TRBJ1-2, with D perhaps matching TRBD1 (5 bases). Germline CDR1 and CDR2: SGHNT and YYREEE (reference sequence). V dropped 2 bases and J dropped 3 bases, with 14 bases sitting between them. The CDR3 is 15 amino acids.

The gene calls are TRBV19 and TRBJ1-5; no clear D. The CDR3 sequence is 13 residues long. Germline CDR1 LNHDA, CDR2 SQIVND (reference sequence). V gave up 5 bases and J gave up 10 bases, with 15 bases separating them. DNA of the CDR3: TGTGCCAGTAGTCCCGACCGGAGCGATCCCCAGCATTTT. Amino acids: CASSPDRSDPQHF.

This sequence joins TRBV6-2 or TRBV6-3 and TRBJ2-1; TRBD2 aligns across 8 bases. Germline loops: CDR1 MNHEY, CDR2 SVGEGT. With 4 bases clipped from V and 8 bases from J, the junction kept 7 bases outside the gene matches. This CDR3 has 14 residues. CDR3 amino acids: CASSSGGLYHEQFF. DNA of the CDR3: TGTGCCAGCAGTTCGGGGGGGCTGTACCATGAGCAGTTCTTC.

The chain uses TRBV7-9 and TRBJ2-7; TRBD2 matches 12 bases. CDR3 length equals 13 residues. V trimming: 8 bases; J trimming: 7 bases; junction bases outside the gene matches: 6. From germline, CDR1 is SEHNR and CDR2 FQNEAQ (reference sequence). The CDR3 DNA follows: TGTGCCAGCGGTCATACTAGCGGGGGGGAGCAGTACTTC. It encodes CASGHTSGGEQYF. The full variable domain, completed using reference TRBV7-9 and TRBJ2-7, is DTGVSQNPRHKITKRGQNVTFRCDPISEHNRLYWYRQTLGQGPEFLTYFQNEAQLEKSRLLSDRFSAERPKGSFSTLEIQRTEQGDSAMYLCASGHTSGGEQYFGPGTRLTVT.

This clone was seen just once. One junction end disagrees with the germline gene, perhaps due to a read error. CDR3: CASSTFTSGDNEQFF. The CDR3 DNA sequence: TGCGCCAGCAGCACCTTCACTAGCGGGGATAATGAACAGTTCTTC. This chain uses TRBV5-1 with TRBJ2-1; 10 bases match TRBD2. Germline loops: CDR1 SGHRS, CDR2 YFSETQ. The CDR3 covers 15 residues.

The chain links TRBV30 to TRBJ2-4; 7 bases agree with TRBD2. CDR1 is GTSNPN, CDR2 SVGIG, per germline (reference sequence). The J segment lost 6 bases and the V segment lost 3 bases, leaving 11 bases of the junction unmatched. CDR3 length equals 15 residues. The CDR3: CAWSPGGIRGNIQYF. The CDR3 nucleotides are TGTGCCTGGAGCCCCGGGGGGATCCGGGGAAACATTCAGTACTTC.

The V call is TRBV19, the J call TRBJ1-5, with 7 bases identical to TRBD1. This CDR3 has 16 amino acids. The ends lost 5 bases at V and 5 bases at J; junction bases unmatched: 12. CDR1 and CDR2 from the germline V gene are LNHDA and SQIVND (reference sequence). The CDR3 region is CASSPRTGKFDQPQHF. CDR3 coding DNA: TGTGCCAGTAGTCCGCGGACAGGCAAGTTTGATCAGCCCCAGCATTTT.

This CDR3 reads CSASRGNSNQPQHF. The CDR3 nucleotides are TGCAGTGCTAGTAGGGGGAATAGCAATCAGCCCCAGCATTTT. This chain uses TRBV20-1 with TRBJ1-5, with D maybe TRBD1 (6 bases). Trimming took 3 bases from V and 0 from J, leaving 9 bases between them. The germline V gene has CDR1 DFQATT and CDR2 SNEGSKA (reference sequence). The CDR3 is 14 residues long.

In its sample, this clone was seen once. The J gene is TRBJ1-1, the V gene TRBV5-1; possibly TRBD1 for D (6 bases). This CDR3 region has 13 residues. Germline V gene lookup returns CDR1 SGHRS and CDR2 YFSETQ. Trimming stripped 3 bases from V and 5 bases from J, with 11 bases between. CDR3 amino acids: CASSYTQGTEAFF. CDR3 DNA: TGCGCCAGCAGCTATACCCAGGGGACTGAAGCTTTCTTT. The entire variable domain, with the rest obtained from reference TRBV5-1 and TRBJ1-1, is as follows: KAGVTQTPRYLIKTRGQQVTLSCSPISGHRSVSWYQQTPGQGLQFLFEYFSETQRNKGNFPGRFSGRQFSNSRSEMNVSTLELGDSALYLCASSYTQGTEAFFGQGTRLTVV.

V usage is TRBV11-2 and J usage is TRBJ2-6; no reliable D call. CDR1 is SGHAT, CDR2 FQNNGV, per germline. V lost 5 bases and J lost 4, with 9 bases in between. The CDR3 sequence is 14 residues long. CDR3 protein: CASSAERGANVLTF. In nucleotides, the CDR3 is TGTGCCAGCAGCGCGGAAAGAGGGGCCAACGTCCTGACTTTC.

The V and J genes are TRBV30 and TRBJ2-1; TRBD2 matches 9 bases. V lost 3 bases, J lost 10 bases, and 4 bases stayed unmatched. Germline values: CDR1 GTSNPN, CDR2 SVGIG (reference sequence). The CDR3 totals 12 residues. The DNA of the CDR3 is TGTGCCTGGAGCCTGACTAGCGGCGAGCAGTTCTTC. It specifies CAWSLTSGEQFF.

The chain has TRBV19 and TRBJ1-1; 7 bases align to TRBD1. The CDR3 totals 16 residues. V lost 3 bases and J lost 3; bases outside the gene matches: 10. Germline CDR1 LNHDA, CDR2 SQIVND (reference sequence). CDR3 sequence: CASSMAAGGKDTEAFF. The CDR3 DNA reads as TGTGCCAGTAGTATGGCGGCAGGGGGGAAGGACACTGAAGCTTTCTTT.

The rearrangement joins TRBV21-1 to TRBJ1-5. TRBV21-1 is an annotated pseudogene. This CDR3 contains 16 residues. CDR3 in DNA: TGTGCCAGCAGCAACGGGGGACGGGGTTTGGATCAGCCCCAGCATTTT. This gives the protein CASSNGGRGLDQPQHF.

CDR3 in amino acids: CASSLLAWFQPQHF. Here the CDR3 DNA reads TGTGCCAGCAGCTTATTGGCATGGTTTCAGCCCCAGCATTTT. The rearrangement links TRBV7-2 to TRBJ1-5; D gene ambiguous. The CDR3 has 14 amino acids. Germline loops: CDR1 SGHTA, CDR2 FQGNSA. Trimming pared 2 bases from V and 6 bases from J, leaving 11 bases between.

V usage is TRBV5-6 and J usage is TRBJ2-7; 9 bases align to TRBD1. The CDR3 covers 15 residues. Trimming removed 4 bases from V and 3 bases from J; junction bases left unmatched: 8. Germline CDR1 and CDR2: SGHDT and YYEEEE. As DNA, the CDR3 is TGTGCCAGCAGCCAGGGGTCGGACAGGGGCTACGAGCAGTACGTC. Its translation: CASSQGSDRGYEQYV.

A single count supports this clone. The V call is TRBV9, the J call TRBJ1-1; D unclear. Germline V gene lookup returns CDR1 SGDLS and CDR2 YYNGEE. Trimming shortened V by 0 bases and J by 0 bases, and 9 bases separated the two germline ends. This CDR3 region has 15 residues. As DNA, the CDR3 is TGTGCCAGCAGCGTAGGAGGATCTATGAACACTGAAGCTTTCTTT. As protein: CASSVGGSMNTEAFF.

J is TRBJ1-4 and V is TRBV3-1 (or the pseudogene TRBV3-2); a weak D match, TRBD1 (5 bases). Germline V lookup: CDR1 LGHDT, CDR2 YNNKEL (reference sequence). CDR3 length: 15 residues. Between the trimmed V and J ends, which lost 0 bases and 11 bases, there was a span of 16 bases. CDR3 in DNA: TGTGCCAGCAGCCAAGATACCGGACGGACATCTAAACTGTTTTTT. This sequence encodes CASSQDTGRTSKLFF.

The CDR3 loop reads CASLRDRGRSYNGNTIYF. In DNA, the CDR3 is TGTGCCAGCCTCCGGGACAGGGGACGGTCCTACAATGGAAACACCATATATTTT. The J gene is TRBJ1-3, the V gene TRBV28, with 10 bases that match TRBD1. Germline V gene data show CDR1 as MDHEN and CDR2 as SYDVKM. This CDR3 is 18 amino acids long. J was trimmed by 3 bases and V by 8 bases; bases with no gene match: 16.

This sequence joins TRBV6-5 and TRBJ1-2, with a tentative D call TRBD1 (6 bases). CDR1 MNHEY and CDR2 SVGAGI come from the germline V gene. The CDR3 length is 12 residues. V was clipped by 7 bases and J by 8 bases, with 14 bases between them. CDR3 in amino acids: CASMQTGIGYTF. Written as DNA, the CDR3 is TGTGCCAGCATGCAGACAGGCATAGGCTACACCTTC.

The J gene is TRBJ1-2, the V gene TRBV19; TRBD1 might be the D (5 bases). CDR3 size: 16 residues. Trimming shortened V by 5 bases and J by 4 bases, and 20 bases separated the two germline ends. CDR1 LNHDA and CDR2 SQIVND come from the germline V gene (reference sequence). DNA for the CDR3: TGTGCCAGTAGTCCTCTGATCAAGGGGATCACCTATGGCTACACCTTC. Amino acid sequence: CASSPLIKGITYGYTF.

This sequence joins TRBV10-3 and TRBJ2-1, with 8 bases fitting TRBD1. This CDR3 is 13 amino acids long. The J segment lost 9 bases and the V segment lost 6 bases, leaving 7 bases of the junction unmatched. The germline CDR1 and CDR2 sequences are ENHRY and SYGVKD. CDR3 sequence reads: CAISADRDGEQFF. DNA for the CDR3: TGTGCCATCAGCGCGGACAGGGACGGTGAGCAGTTCTTC.

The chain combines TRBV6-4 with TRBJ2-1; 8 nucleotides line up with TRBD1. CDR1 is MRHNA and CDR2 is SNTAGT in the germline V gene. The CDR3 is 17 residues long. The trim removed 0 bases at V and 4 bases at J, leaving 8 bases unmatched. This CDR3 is CASSDSTGVVSYNEQFF. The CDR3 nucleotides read TGTGCCAGCAGTGACTCGACAGGGGTTGTGTCATACAATGAGCAGTTCTTC.

The CDR3 loop reads CASSEGDGYTF. CDR3 DNA: TGTGCCAGCAGTGAGGGCGACGGCTACACCTTC. This chain joins TRBV2 and TRBJ1-2; D gene uncertain. Germline CDR1 is SNHLY and CDR2 is FYNNEI. The CDR3 extends over 11 amino acids. The V end lost 3 bases, the J end lost 8 bases, and 7 bases lay between the germline ends.